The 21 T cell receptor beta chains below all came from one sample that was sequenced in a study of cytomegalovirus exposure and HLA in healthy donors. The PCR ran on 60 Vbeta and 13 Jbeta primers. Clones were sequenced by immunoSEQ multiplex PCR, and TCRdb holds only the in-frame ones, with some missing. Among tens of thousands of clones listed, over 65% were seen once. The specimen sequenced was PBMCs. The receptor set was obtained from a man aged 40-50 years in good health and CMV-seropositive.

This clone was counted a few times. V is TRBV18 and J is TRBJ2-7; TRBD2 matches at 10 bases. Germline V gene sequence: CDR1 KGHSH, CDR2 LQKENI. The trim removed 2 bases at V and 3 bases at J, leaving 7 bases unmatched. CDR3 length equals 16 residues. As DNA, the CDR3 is TGTGCCAGCTCACCAAATAGCGGGGGGCTCGGCTACGAGCAGTACTTC. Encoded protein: CASSPNSGGLGYEQYF.

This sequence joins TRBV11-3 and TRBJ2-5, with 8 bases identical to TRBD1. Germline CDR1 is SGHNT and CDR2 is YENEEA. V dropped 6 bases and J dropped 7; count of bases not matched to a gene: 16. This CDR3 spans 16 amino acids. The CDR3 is CASSLNLAGGRGTQYF. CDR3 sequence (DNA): TGTGCCAGCAGTCTAAACCTGGCAGGGGGCAGGGGGACCCAGTACTTC.

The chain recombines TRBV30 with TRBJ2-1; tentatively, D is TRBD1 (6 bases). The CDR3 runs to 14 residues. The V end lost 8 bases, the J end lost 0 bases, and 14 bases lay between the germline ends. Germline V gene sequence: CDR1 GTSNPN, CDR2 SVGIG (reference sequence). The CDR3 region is CAGNTGFSYNEQFF. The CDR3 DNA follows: TGTGCCGGCAACACAGGGTTCTCCTACAATGAGCAGTTCTTC.

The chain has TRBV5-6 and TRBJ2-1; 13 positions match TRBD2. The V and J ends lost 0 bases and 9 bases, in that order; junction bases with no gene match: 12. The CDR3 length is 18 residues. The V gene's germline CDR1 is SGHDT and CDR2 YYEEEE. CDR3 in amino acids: CASSLAATSGGRGGEQFF. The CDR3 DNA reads TGTGCCAGCAGCTTGGCCGCGACTAGCGGGGGGAGGGGGGGTGAGCAGTTCTTC.

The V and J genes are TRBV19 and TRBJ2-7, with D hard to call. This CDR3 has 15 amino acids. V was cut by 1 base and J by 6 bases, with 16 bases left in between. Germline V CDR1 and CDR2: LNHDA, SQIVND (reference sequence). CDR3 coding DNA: TGTGCCAGTAGTATAGTAACTACATCGCCGCCCGAGCAGTACTTC. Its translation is CASSIVTTSPPEQYF.

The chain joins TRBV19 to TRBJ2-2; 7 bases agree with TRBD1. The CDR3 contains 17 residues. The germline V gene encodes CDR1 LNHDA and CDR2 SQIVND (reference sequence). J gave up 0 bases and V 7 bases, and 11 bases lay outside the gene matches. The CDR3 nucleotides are TGTGCCAGTACCCTTCCTCCGGGACAGTCGAACACCGGGGAGCTGTTTTTT. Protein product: CASTLPPGQSNTGELFF.

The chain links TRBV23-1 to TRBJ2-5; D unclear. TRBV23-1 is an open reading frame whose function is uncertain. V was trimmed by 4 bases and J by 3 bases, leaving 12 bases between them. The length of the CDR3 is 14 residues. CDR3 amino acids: CASSRLSIEETQYF. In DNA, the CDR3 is TGCGCCAGCAGTCGACTCTCCATAGAAGAGACCCAGTACTTC.

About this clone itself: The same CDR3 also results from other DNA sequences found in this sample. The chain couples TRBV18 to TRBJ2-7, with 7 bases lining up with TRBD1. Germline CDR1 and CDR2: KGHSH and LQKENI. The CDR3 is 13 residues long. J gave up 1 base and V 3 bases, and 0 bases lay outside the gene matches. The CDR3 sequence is CASSPGQSYEQYF. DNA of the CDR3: TGTGCCAGCTCACCGGGACAGTCCTACGAGCAGTACTTC.

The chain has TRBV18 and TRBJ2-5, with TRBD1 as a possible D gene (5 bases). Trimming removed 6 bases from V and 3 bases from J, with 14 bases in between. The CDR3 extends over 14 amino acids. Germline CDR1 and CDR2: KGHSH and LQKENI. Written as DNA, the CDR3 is TGTGCCAGCTCCCCTGGAACAGGAGAAGAGACCCAGTACTTC. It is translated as CASSPGTGEETQYF.

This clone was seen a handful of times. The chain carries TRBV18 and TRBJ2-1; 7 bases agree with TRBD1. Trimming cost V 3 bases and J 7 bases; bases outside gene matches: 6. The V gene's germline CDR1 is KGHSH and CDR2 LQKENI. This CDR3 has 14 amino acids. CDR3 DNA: TGTGCCAGCTCACCGCAGGGGGTCGGGAATGAGCAGTTCTTC. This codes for CASSPQGVGNEQFF.

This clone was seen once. The CDR3 here is CASSLGGTRAYEQYF. The DNA for the CDR3 is TGTGCCAGCAGCTTAGGTGGGACTAGAGCCTACGAGCAGTACTTC. The chain carries TRBV7-8 and TRBJ2-7; TRBD2 matches at 8 bases. Germline trimming cut 1 base from V and 2 bases from J; bases unmatched to any gene: 4. There are 15 residues in the CDR3. Germline V gene sequence: CDR1 SGHVS, CDR2 FQNEAQ.

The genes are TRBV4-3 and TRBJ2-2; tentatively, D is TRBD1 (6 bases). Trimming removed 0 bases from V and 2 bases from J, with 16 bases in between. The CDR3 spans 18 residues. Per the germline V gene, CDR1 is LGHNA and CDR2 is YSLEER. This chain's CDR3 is CASSQDPATGYNTGELFF. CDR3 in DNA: TGCGCCAGCAGCCAAGATCCCGCCACAGGGTATAACACCGGGGAGCTGTTTTTT.

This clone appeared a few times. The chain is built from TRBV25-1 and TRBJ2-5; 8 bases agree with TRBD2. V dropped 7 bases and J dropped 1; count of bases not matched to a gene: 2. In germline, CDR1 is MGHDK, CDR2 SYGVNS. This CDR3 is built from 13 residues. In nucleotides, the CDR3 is TGTGCCAGCAAGCGGGGGATCCAAGAGACCCAGTACTTC. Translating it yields CASKRGIQETQYF.

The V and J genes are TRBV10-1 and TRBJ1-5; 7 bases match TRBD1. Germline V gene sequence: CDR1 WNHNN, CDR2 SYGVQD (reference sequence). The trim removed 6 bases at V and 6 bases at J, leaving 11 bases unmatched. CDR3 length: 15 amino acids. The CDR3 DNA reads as TGCGCCAGCAGCTCCAGACAGGGCTGGAGTCAGCCCCAGCATTTT. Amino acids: CASSSRQGWSQPQHF.

The CDR3 DNA sequence: TGTGCCAGCAGCTTATCCCCTGAGGCGGGGAACACCGGGGAGCTGTTTTTT. Its protein product is CASSLSPEAGNTGELFF. The chain couples TRBV7-3 to TRBJ2-2, with a possible D match to TRBD2 (5 bases). CDR3 length: 17 residues. Per the germline V gene, CDR1 is SGHTA and CDR2 is FQGTGA. The germline V and J ends were trimmed by 2 bases and 1 base, with 14 bases remaining between them. Full variable domain (remainder filled in from reference TRBV7-3 and TRBJ2-2): GAGVSQTPSNKVTEKGKYVELRCDPISGHTALYWYRQSLGQGPEFLIYFQGTGAADDSGLPNDRFFAVRPEGSVSTLKIQRTERGDSAVYLCASSLSPEAGNTGELFFGEGSRLTVL.

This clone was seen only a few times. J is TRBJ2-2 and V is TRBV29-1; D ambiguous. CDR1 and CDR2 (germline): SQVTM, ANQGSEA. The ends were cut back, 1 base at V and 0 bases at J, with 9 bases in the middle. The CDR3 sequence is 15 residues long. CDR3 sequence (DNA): TGCAGCGTTGAAGGTATGAGCTCGAACACCGGGGAGCTGTTTTTT. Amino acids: CSVEGMSSNTGELFF.

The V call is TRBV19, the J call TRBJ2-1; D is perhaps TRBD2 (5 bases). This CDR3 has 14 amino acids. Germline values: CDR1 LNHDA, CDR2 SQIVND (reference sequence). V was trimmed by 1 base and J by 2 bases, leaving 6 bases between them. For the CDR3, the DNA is TGTGCCAGTAGTATAGGAGGGACCTACAATGAGCAGTTCTTC. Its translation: CASSIGGTYNEQFF.

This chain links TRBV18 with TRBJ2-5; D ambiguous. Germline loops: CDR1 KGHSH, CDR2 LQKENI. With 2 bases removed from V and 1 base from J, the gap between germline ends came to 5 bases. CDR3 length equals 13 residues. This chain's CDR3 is CASSPNLQETQYF. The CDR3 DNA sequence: TGTGCCAGCTCACCAAATCTCCAAGAGACCCAGTACTTC. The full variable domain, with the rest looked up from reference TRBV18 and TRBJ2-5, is NAGVMQNPRHLVRRRGQEARLRCSPMKGHSHVYWYRQLPEEGLKFMVYLQKENIIDESGMPKERFSAEFPKEGPSILRIQQVVRGDSAAYFCASSPNLQETQYFGPGTRLLVL.

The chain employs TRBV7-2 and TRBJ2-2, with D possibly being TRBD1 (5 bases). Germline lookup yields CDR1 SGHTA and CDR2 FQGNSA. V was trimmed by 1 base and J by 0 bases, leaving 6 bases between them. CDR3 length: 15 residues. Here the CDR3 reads CASSLGGANTGELFF. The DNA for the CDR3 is TGTGCCAGCAGCTTAGGGGGCGCGAACACCGGGGAGCTGTTTTTT.

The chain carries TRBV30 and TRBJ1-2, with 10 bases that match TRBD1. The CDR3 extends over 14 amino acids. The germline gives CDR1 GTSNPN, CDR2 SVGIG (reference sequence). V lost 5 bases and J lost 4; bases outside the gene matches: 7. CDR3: CAWVRDRGSYGYTF. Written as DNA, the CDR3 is TGTGCCTGGGTGCGGGACAGGGGCTCCTATGGCTACACCTTC.

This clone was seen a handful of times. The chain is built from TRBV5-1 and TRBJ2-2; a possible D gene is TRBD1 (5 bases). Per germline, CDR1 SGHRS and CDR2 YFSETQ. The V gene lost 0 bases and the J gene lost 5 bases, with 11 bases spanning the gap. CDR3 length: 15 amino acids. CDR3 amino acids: CASSLVGALTGELFF. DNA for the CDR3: TGCGCCAGCAGCTTGGTTGGGGCTTTAACCGGGGAGCTGTTTTTT.